The present entry profiles one T cell receptor beta chain with its context. Its target is unknown. This sample was taken from a study of cytomegalovirus exposure and HLA in healthy donors. Germline-derived CDR1 and CDR2 are SQVTM and ANQGSEA. CDR3 size: 13 residues. V lost 3 bases and J 6 bases, leaving 12 bases between the germline ends. Study-wide findings and caveats: As a later analysis showed, several of the most significant clusters appeared to be linked to common viral pathogens. Later analysis indicated greater clonal expansion among HLA-associated TCR beta chains than among equally common other chains. Researchers left out some V segments, among them TRBV6-2 and TRBV6-3, as indistinguishable.

60 Vbeta and 13 Jbeta primers were used in PCR. Sequencing used immunoSEQ multiplex PCR; TCRdb keeps in-frame clones, though not all of them. The sample has 130,000 to 150,000 clones, roughly three quarters seen once. The TCR originated in a woman aged 40 to 49 in good health and CMV-seropositive. V and J are TRBV29-1 and TRBJ1-5; unclear D gene. The sample was PBMCs. The CDR3 here is CSVDEGEGQPQHF. Here the CDR3 DNA reads TGCAGCGTTGATGAGGGCGAGGGTCAGCCCCAGCATTTT.